Listed below are T cell receptor beta chains from one sample, sequenced in a study of cytomegalovirus exposure and HLA in healthy donors. Generated by immunoSEQ multiplex PCR, the TCRdb table keeps only in-frame clones and is missing some. The sample has 180,000 or so clones, about 69% seen once. What was sequenced was PBMCs. These receptors were obtained from a human donor in good health. The CDR3 runs from the conserved cysteine through the conserved F or W. Each record gives: CDR3 protein, CDR3 DNA, clone size, J gene, V gene, D gene. A D gene is named only where the DNA matches it firmly. Size tells how often a clone was seen (once, few, many) or the class of an expanded clone, and some rows leave it out.

CDR3: CASSSGTGAFNEQFF
DNA: TGCGCCAGCAGCTCCGGGACAGGGGCCTTCAATGAGCAGTTCTTC
size: NA
J: TRBJ2-1
V: TRBV5-1
D: TRBD1

CDR3: CASSHGTGPNQPQHF
DNA: TGCGCCAGCAGCCATGGGACAGGGCCCAATCAGCCCCAGCATTTT
size: NA
J: TRBJ1-5
V: TRBV4-3
D: TRBD1

CDR3: CASRFRDRASPLHF
DNA: TGTGCCAGCAGGTTCCGGGACAGGGCTTCACCCCTCCACTTT
size: NA
J: TRBJ1-6
V: TRBV6-5
D: TRBD1

CDR3: CASSSYRDRAYEQYF
DNA: TGTGCCAGCAGCTCGTACCGGGACAGGGCCTACGAGCAGTACTTC
size: NA
J: TRBJ2-7
V: TRBV7-9
D: TRBD1

CDR3: CASIPTTGNNEQYF
DNA: TGTGCCAGCATCCCAACGACAGGGAATAACGAGCAGTACTTC
size: few
J: TRBJ2-7
V: TRBV2
D: TRBD1

CDR3: CASSFDSVGGSGNTIYF
DNA: TGTGCCAGCAGCTTTGATTCCGTGGGGGGCTCTGGAAACACCATATATTTT
size: NA
J: TRBJ1-3
V: TRBV5-4
D: NA

CDR3: CASSLGSNYGYTF
DNA: TGTGCCAGCAGTTTAGGGAGCAACTATGGCTACACCTTC
size: NA
J: TRBJ1-2
V: TRBV27
D: NA

CDR3: CARSPGGRGRYEQYF
DNA: TGTGCCAGAAGCCCCGGTGGGAGGGGCCGGTACGAGCAGTACTTC
size: NA
J: TRBJ2-7
V: TRBV5-3
D: TRBD2

CDR3: CASSTGTGGYEQYF
DNA: TGCGCCAGCAGCACCGGGACAGGGGGCTACGAGCAGTACTTC
size: NA
J: TRBJ2-7
V: TRBV5-1
D: TRBD1

CDR3: CASGLVLSSGGAGGFYEQYF
DNA: TGTGCTAGTGGTTTGGTACTCTCCAGCGGGGGGGCCGGAGGGTTCTACGAGCAGTACTTC
size: NA
J: TRBJ2-7
V: TRBV12-5
D: TRBD2

CDR3: CASSLAGGGALDTQYF
DNA: TGTGCCAGCAGCTTAGCTGGCGGGGGGGCCCTGGATACGCAGTATTTT
size: NA
J: TRBJ2-3
V: TRBV7-2
D: TRBD2

CDR3: CASSLAGGSGELFF
DNA: TGTGCCAGCAGCTTAGCCGGAGGGTCCGGGGAGCTGTTTTTT
size: few
J: TRBJ2-2
V: TRBV11-2
D: NA

CDR3: CASSMKGVRDSPLHF
DNA: TGTGCCAGTAGTATGAAGGGGGTCCGGGATTCACCCCTCCACTTT
size: NA
J: TRBJ1-6
V: TRBV19
D: NA

CDR3: CASSPTAGDFNEQFF
DNA: TGTGCCAGCAGCCCGACAGCGGGGGATTTCAATGAGCAGTTCTTC
size: NA
J: TRBJ2-1
V: TRBV7-3
D: TRBD2

CDR3: CASRLNRDSRGGYTF
DNA: TGTGCCAGCAGGCTGAACAGGGATTCCCGAGGGGGCTACACCTTC
size: NA
J: TRBJ1-2
V: TRBV27
D: NA

CDR3: CASSGRQGMTPREQYF
DNA: TGTGCCAGCAGCGGTCGACAGGGAATGACCCCCCGCGAGCAGTACTTC
size: NA
J: TRBJ2-7
V: TRBV5-6
D: TRBD1

CDR3: CASSQPTSGTYEQYF
DNA: TGCGCCAGCAGCCAGCCGACTAGCGGGACCTACGAGCAGTACTTC
size: few
J: TRBJ2-7
V: TRBV4-1
D: TRBD2

CDR3: CASSLVLALLTDTQYF
DNA: TGTGCCAGCAGCTTGGTGCTAGCCCTACTCACAGATACGCAGTATTTT
size: NA
J: TRBJ2-3
V: TRBV5-6
D: NA

CDR3: CASSLVRGALGKLFF
DNA: TGTGCCAGCAGCTTGGTACGGGGGGCGCTAGGAAAACTGTTTTTT
size: NA
J: TRBJ1-4
V: TRBV5-8
D: NA

CDR3: CASSLGQGTGELFF
DNA: TGTGCCAGCAGCTTAGGCCAGGGCACCGGGGAGCTGTTTTTT
size: NA
J: TRBJ2-2
V: TRBV7-9
D: NA

CDR3: CASSLQFPNSPLHF
DNA: TGTGCCAGCAGCTTGCAGTTCCCTAATTCACCCCTCCACTTT
size: NA
J: TRBJ1-6
V: TRBV7-2
D: NA

CDR3: CASSWGPSGNTIYF
DNA: TGCGCCAGCAGCTGGGGCCCCTCTGGAAACACCATATATTTT
size: NA
J: TRBJ1-3
V: TRBV5-1
D: NA

CDR3: CASSLAGGFHQETQYF
DNA: TGTGCCAGCAGCTTGGCGGGGGGCTTCCATCAAGAGACCCAGTACTTC
size: NA
J: TRBJ2-5
V: TRBV5-4
D: NA

CDR3: CATSLPDRGQETQYF
DNA: TGTGCCACCAGCCTTCCGGACAGGGGCCAAGAGACCCAGTACTTC
size: NA
J: TRBJ2-5
V: TRBV15
D: TRBD1

CDR3: CASSLGLSYEQYF
DNA: TGTGCCAGCAGTTTAGGACTCTCCTACGAGCAGTACTTC
size: once
J: TRBJ2-7
V: TRBV27
D: NA

CDR3: CASSLGAQGGELFF
DNA: TGTGCCAGCAGCTTAGGGGCTCAGGGCGGGGAGCTGTTTTTT
size: NA
J: TRBJ2-2
V: TRBV13
D: NA

CDR3: CASSYSQGSYQPQHF
DNA: TGTGCCAGCAGTTACTCCCAGGGTAGCTATCAGCCCCAGCATTTT
size: NA
J: TRBJ1-5
V: TRBV6-5
D: NA

CDR3: CASSQEGAGNYGYTF
DNA: TGCGCCAGCAGCCAAGAAGGGGCCGGCAACTATGGCTACACCTTC
size: NA
J: TRBJ1-2
V: TRBV4-1
D: NA

CDR3: CASSVDRGSTEAFF
DNA: TGTGCCAGCAGCGTCGACAGGGGGAGCACTGAAGCTTTCTTT
size: NA
J: TRBJ1-1
V: TRBV11-2
D: TRBD1

CDR3: CASSLGVENTEAFF
DNA: TGCGCCAGCAGCTTAGGGGTCGAGAACACTGAAGCTTTCTTT
size: NA
J: TRBJ1-1
V: TRBV5-1
D: NA

CDR3: CASIVTSGGENTGELFF
DNA: TGTGCCAGCATAGTGACTAGCGGGGGGGAAAACACCGGGGAGCTGTTTTTT
size: few
J: TRBJ2-2
V: TRBV2
D: TRBD2

CDR3: CASSRGSGGASYNEQFF
DNA: TGTGCCAGCAGTCGGGGTAGCGGGGGTGCTTCCTACAATGAGCAGTTCTTC
size: NA
J: TRBJ2-1
V: TRBV2
D: TRBD2

CDR3: CASSPIAGGGQPQHF
DNA: TGCGCCAGCAGTCCTATTGCAGGGGGCGGTCAGCCCCAGCATTTT
size: NA
J: TRBJ1-5
V: TRBV5-1
D: TRBD1

CDR3: CASSLSPSSYNSPLHF
DNA: TGCGCCAGCAGCCTGTCCCCGAGCTCCTATAATTCACCCCTCCACTTT
size: once
J: TRBJ1-6
V: TRBV4-1
D: NA

CDR3: CASTRARGITEAFF
DNA: TGTGCCAGCACCCGCGCACGGGGAATTACTGAAGCTTTCTTT
size: NA
J: TRBJ1-1
V: TRBV5-4
D: NA

CDR3: CASSFAGGPNTGELFF
DNA: TGTGCCAGCAGCTTCGCGGGGGGGCCGAACACCGGGGAGCTGTTTTTT
size: NA
J: TRBJ2-2
V: TRBV7-6
D: TRBD2

CDR3: CASSLAIAGTDTQYF
DNA: TGCGCCAGCAGCTTGGCAATAGCGGGCACAGATACGCAGTATTTT
size: NA
J: TRBJ2-3
V: TRBV5-1
D: NA

CDR3: CASSPGGGGYLYGYTF
DNA: TGTGCCAGCAGCCCCGGGGGTGGGGGGTACCTTTATGGCTACACCTTC
size: NA
J: TRBJ1-2
V: TRBV7-2
D: NA

CDR3: CASSLQGQSNQPQHF
DNA: TGTGCCAGCAGTCTACAGGGACAAAGCAATCAGCCCCAGCATTTT
size: many
J: TRBJ1-5
V: TRBV27
D: NA

CDR3: CASSQRPSGGVSTDTQYF
DNA: TGCGCCAGCAGCCAACGGCCTAGCGGGGGGGTTAGCACAGATACGCAGTATTTT
size: NA
J: TRBJ2-3
V: TRBV4-3
D: TRBD2

CDR3: CASSDPGTYFHRDQPQHF
DNA: TGTGCCAGCAGTGACCCCGGGACGTACTTTCACAGGGATCAGCCCCAGCATTTT
size: NA
J: TRBJ1-5
V: TRBV6-4
D: NA

CDR3: CASSSGGKELFF
DNA: TGTGCCAGCAGTTCGGGGGGGAAAGAGCTGTTTTTT
size: once
J: TRBJ2-2
V: TRBV7-3
D: TRBD2

CDR3: CASSPEGTGGYTF
DNA: TGTGCCAGCTCACCAGAAGGCACGGGTGGCTACACCTTC
size: NA
J: TRBJ1-2
V: TRBV18
D: NA

CDR3: CASSIDWGTGGDEQYF
DNA: TGTGCCAGTAGTATAGATTGGGGGACAGGTGGTGACGAGCAGTACTTC
size: NA
J: TRBJ2-7
V: TRBV19
D: TRBD1

CDR3: CAISRGGSDTQYF
DNA: TGTGCCATCAGCAGGGGCGGATCAGATACGCAGTATTTT
size: NA
J: TRBJ2-3
V: TRBV27
D: NA

CDR3: CASSTYRVSSYNEQFF
DNA: TGTGCCAGCAGCACCTACAGGGTCAGCTCCTACAATGAGCAGTTCTTC
size: NA
J: TRBJ2-1
V: TRBV21-1
D: NA

CDR3: CASSEISGDNQPQHF
DNA: TGTGCCAGCAGCGAGATCTCAGGGGACAATCAGCCCCAGCATTTT
size: NA
J: TRBJ1-5
V: TRBV5-5
D: NA

CDR3: CASGINRLYNEQFF
DNA: TGTGCTAGTGGTATAAACAGGTTATACAATGAGCAGTTCTTC
size: NA
J: TRBJ2-1
V: TRBV12-5
D: NA

CDR3: CASSSGTRGNEQFF
DNA: TGTGCCAGCAGTTCCGGGACTAGGGGCAATGAGCAGTTCTTC
size: NA
J: TRBJ2-1
V: TRBV2
D: TRBD2

CDR3: CASSPRRGTGGMNEQYF
DNA: TGTGCCAGCAGTCCCCGGAGGGGGACAGGGGGCATGAACGAGCAGTACTTC
size: NA
J: TRBJ2-7
V: TRBV2
D: TRBD1

CDR3: CASSYSGGQDQPQHF
DNA: TGTGCCAGCAGTTATAGCGGGGGACAGGATCAGCCCCAGCATTTT
size: NA
J: TRBJ1-5
V: TRBV6-6
D: TRBD1